The text below deals with one T cell receptor (beta chain). These data are taken from a study of PD-1 blockade in classical Hodgkin lymphoma. The ends lost 6 bases at V and 1 base at J; junction bases unmatched: 5. This CDR3 spans 16 amino acids. Germline V gene lookup returns CDR1 LNHDA and CDR2 SQIVND (reference sequence). Each of the patients experienced relapse following autologous stem cell transplantation, and their brentuximab vedotin exposure differed. Only in-frame clones appear in the TCRdb table, and some are missing; sequencing was by immunoSEQ multiplex PCR. Of 90,000 to 100,000 clones listed, roughly 79% are singletons.

The chain couples TRBV19 to TRBJ2-4; 11 bases are shared with TRBD2. The sequence came from a human donor with classical Hodgkin lymphoma. Specimen: peripheral blood mononuclear cells (PBMCs), collected before the second cycle of nivolumab. The CDR3 is CASRTSGSEAKNIQYF. CDR3 in DNA: TGTGCCAGTAGAACTAGCGGGAGTGAGGCCAAAAACATTCAGTACTTC.